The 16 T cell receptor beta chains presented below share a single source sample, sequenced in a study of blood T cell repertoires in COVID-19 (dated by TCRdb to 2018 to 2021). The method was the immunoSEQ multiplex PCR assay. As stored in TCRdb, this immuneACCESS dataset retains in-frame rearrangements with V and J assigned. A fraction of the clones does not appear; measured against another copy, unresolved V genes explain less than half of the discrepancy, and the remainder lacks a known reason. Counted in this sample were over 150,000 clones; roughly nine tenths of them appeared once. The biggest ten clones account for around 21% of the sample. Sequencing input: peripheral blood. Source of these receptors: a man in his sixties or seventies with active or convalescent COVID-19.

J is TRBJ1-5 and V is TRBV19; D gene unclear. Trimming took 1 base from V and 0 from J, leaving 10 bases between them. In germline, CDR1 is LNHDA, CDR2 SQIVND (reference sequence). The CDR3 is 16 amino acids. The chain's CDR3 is CASSIGVPYSNQPQHF. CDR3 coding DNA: TGTGCCAGTAGTATAGGTGTTCCCTATAGCAATCAGCCCCAGCATTTT.

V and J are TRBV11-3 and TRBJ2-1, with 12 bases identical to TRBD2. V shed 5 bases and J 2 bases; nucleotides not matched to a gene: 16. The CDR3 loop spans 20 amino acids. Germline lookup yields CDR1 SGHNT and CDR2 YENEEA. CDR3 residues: CASSEGLAGPVGPTYNEQFF. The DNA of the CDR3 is TGTGCCAGCAGCGAAGGACTAGCGGGGCCCGTAGGTCCGACCTACAATGAGCAGTTCTTC.

The CDR3 DNA reads as TGTGCCAGCTCACCCGGACAGGGACTAAATGGCTACACCTTC. Residues: CASSPGQGLNGYTF. The genes are TRBV18 and TRBJ1-2; 8 bases align to TRBD1. Per germline, CDR1 KGHSH and CDR2 LQKENI. Trimming removed 3 bases from V and 6 bases from J; junction bases left unmatched: 6. This CDR3 region has 14 residues.

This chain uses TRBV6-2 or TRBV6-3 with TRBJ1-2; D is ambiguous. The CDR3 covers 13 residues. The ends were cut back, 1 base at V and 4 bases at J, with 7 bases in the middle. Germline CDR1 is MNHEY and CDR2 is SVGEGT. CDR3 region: CASSYYFLYGYTF. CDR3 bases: TGTGCCAGCAGTTACTATTTCCTCTATGGCTACACCTTC.

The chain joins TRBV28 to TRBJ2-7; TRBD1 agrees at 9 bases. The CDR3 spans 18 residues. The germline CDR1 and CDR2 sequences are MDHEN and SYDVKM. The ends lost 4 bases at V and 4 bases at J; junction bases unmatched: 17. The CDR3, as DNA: TGTGCCAGCAGTTCCCCGCCGGGACAGGGCTCTGGGTGGTACGAGCAGTACTTC. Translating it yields CASSSPPGQGSGWYEQYF.

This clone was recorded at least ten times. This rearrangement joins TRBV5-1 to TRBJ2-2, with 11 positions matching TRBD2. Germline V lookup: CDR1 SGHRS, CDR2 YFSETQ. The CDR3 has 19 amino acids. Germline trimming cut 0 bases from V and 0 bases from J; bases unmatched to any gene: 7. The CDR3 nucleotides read TGCGCCAGCAGCTTGGAAGGGACTAGCGGCGTTGCGAACACCGGGGAGCTGTTTTTT. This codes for CASSLEGTSGVANTGELFF.

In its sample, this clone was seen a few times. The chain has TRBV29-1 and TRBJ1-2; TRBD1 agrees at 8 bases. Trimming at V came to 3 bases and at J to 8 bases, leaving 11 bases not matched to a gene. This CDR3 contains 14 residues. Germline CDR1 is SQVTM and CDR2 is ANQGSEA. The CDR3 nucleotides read TGCAGCGTTGACTCGGGACAGGTATTAATCGGCTACACCTTC. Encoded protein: CSVDSGQVLIGYTF.

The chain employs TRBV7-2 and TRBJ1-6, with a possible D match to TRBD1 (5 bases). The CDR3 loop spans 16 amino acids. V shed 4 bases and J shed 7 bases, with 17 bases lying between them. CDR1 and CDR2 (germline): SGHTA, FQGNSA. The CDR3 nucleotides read TGTGCCAGCAGCTGGGGGGGTCGGTTCTCAAATTCACCCCTCCACTTT. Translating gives CASSWGGRFSNSPLHF.

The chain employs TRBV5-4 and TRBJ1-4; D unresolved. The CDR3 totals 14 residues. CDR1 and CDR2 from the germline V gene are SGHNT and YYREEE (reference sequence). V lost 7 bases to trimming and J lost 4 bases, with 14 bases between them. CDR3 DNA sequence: TGTGCCAGCTCCCCTGGAGGTCGTAATGAAAAACTGTTTTTT. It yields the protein CASSPGGRNEKLFF.

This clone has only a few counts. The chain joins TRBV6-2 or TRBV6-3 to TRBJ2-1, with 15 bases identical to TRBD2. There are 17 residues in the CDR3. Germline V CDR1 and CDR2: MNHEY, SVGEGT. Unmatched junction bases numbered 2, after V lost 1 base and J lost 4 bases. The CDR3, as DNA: TGTGCCAGCAGTTACTGGGGGACTAGCGGGAGGTACAATGAGCAGTTCTTC. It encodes CASSYWGTSGRYNEQFF.

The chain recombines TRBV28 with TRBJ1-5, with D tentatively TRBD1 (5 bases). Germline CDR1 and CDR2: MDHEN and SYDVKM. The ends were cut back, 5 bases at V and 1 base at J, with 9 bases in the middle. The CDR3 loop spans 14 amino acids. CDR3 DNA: TGTGCCAGCAGTCAGGGTTTAAGCAATCAGCCCCAGCATTTT. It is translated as CASSQGLSNQPQHF.

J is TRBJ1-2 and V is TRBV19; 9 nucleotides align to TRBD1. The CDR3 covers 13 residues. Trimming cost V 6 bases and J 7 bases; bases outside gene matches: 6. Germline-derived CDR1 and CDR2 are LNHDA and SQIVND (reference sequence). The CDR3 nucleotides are TGTGCCAGTAGACCGGACAGGGGAATTGGCTACACCTTC. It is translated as CASRPDRGIGYTF.

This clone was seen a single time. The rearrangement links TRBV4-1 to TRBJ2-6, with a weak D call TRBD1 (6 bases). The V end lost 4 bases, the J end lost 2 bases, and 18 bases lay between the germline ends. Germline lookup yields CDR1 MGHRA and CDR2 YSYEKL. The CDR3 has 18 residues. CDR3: CASSPDSPTSPGANVLTF. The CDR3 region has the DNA TGCGCCAGCAGCCCGGACAGCCCCACCTCCCCTGGGGCCAACGTCCTGACTTTC.

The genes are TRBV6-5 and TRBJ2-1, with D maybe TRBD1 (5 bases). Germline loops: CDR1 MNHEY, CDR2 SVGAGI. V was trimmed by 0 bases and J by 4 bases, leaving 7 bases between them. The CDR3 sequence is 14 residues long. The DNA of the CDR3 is TGTGCCAGCAGTTACTCAAGACAGTACAATGAGCAGTTCTTC. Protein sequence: CASSYSRQYNEQFF.

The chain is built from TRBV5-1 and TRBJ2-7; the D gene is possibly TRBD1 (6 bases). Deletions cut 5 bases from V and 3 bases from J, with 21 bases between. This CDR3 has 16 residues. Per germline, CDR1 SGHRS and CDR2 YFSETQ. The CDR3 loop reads CASRLGTTGSVYEQYF. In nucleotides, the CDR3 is TGCGCCAGCAGGTTAGGGACGACAGGTTCTGTCTACGAGCAGTACTTC. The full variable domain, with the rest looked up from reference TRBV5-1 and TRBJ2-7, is KAGVTQTPRYLIKTRGQQVTLSCSPISGHRSVSWYQQTPGQGLQFLFEYFSETQRNKGNFPGRFSGRQFSNSRSEMNVSTLELGDSALYLCASRLGTTGSVYEQYFGPGTRLTVT.

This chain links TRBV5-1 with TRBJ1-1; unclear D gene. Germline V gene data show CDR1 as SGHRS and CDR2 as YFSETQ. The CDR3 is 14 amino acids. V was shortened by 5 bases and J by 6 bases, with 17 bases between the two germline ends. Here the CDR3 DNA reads TGCGCCAGCAGTAGATTGGACTTGGGGTCTGAAGCTTTCTTT. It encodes CASSRLDLGSEAFF. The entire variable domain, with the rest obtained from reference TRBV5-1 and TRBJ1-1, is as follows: KAGVTQTPRYLIKTRGQQVTLSCSPISGHRSVSWYQQTPGQGLQFLFEYFSETQRNKGNFPGRFSGRQFSNSRSEMNVSTLELGDSALYLCASSRLDLGSEAFFGQGTRLTVV.